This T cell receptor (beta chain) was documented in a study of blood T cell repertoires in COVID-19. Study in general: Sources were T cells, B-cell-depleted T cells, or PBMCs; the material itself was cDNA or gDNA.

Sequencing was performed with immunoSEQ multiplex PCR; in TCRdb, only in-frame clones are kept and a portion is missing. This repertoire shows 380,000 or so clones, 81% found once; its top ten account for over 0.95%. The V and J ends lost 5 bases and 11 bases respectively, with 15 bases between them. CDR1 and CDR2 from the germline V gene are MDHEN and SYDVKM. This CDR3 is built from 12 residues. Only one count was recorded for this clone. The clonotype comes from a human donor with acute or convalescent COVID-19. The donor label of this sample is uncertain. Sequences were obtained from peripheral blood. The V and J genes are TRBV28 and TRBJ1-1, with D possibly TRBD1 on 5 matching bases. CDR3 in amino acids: CASSGDSFYAFF. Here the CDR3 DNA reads TGTGCCAGCAGTGGTGACAGCTTCTATGCTTTCTTT. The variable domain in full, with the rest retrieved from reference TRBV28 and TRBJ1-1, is DVKVTQSSRYLVKRTGEKVFLECVQDMDHENMFWYRQDPGLGLRLIYFSYDVKMKEKGDIPEGYSVSREKKERFSLILESASTNQTSMYLCASSGDSFYAFFGQGTRLTVV.